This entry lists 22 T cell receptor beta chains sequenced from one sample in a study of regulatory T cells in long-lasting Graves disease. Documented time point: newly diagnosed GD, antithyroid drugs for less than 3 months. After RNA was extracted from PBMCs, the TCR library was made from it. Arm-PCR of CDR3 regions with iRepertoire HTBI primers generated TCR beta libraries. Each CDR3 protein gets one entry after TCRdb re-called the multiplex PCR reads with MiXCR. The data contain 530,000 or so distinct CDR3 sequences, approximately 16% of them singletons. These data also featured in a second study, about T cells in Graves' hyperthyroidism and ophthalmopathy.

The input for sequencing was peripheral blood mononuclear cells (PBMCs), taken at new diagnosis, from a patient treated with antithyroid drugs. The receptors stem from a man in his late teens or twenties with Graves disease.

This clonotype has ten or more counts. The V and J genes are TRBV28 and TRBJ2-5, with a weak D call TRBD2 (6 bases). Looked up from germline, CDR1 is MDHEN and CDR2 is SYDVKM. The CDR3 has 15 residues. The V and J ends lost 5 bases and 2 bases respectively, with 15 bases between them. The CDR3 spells CASSGTRETQETQYF. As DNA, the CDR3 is TGTGCCAGCAGTGGAACCCGGGAGACACAAGAGACCCAGTACTTC. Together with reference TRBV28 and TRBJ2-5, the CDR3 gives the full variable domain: DVKVTQSSRYLVKRTGEKVFLECVQDMDHENMFWYRQDPGLGLRLIYFSYDVKMKEKGDIPEGYSVSREKKERFSLILESASTNQTSMYLCASSGTRETQETQYFGPGTRLLVL.

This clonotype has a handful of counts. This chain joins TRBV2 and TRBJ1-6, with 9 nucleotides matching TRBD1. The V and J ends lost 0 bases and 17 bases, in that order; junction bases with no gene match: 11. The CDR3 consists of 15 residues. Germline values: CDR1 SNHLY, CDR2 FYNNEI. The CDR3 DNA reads TGTGCCAGCAGTGAAGCCCGGGACAGGGCCGTTCAATTCCACTTT. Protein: CASSEARDRAVQFHF.

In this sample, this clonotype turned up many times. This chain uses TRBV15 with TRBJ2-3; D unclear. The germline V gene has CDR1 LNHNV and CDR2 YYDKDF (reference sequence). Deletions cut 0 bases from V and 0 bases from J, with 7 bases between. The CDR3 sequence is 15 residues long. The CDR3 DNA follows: TGTGCCACCAGCAGAGATCTCGGGAGCACAGATACGCAGTATTTT. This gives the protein CATSRDLGSTDTQYF.

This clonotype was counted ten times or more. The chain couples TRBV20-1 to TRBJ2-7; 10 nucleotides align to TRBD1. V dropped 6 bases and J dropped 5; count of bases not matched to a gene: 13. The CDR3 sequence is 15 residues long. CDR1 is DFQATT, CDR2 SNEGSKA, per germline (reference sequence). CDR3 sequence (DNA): TGCAGTGCCGAGACAGGGGGCGCCTGGGGGGACGAGCAGTACTTC. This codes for CSAETGGAWGDEQYF.

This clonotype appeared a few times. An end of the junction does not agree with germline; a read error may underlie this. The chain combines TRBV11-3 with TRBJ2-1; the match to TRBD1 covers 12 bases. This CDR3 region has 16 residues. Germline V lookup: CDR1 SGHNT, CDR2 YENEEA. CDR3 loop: CASSSPGQGARRLSHF. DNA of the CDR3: TGTGCCAGCAGCTCCCCGGGACAGGGGGCGCGAAGACTATCTCACTTC.

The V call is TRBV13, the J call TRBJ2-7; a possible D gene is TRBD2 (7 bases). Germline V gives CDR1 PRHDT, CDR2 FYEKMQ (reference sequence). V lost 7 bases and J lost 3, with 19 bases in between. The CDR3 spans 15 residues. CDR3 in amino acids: CASTIGGGNLYEQYF. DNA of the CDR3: TGTGCCAGCACCATAGGGGGAGGGAACCTCTACGAGCAGTACTTC.

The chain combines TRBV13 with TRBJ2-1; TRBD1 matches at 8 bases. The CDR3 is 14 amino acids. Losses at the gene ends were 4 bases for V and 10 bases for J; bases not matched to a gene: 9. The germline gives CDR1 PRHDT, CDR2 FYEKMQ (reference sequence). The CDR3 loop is CASSSRDRSYEQFF. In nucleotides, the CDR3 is TGTGCCAGCAGCTCCCGGGACAGGTCCTACGAGCAGTTCTTC.

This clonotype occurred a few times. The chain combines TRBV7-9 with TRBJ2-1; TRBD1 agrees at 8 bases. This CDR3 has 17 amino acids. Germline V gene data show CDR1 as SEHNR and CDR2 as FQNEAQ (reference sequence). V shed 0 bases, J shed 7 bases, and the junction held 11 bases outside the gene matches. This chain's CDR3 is CASSLAHLDRVRNEQFF. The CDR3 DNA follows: TGTGCCAGCAGCTTAGCGCACCTGGACAGGGTGCGAAATGAGCAGTTCTTC.

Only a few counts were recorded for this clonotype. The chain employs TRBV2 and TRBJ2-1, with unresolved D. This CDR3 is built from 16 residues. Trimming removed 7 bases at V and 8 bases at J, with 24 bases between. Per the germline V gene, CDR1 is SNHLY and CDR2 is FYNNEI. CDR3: CASNPDWSAVIYEQFF. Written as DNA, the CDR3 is TGTGCCAGCAACCCCGACTGGTCAGCAGTTATATATGAGCAGTTCTTC.

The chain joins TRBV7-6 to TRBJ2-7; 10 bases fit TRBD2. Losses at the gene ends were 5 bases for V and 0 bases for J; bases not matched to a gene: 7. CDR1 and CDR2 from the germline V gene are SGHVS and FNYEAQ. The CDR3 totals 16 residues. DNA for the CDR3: TGTGCCAGCAGCCCCTGGACTAGCGGTTTCTCCTACGAGCAGTACTTC. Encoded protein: CASSPWTSGFSYEQYF.

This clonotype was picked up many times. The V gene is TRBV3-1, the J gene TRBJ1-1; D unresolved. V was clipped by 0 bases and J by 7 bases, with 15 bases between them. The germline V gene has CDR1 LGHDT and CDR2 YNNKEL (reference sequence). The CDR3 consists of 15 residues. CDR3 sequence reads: CASSQDWSGLSEAFF. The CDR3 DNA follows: TGTGCCAGCAGCCAAGATTGGTCAGGACTGAGTGAAGCTTTCTTT.

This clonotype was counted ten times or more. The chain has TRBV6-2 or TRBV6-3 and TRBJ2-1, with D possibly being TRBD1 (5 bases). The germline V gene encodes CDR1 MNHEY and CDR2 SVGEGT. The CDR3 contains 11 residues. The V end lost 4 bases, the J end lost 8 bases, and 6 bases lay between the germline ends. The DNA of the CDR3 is TGTGCCAGCAGTTGGGGCTATGAGCAGTTCTTC. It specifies CASSWGYEQFF.

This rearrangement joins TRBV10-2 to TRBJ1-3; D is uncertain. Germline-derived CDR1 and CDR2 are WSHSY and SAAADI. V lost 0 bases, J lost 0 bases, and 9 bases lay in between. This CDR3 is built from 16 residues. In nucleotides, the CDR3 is TGCGCCAGCAGTGAGTCGTCACCCCGCTCTGGAAACACCATATATTTT. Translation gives CASSESSPRSGNTIYF.

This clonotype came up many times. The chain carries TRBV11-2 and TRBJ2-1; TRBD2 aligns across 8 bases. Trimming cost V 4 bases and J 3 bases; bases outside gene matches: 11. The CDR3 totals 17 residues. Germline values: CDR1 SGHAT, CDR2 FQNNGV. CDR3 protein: CASSSLRAGENYNEQFF. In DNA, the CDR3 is TGTGCCAGCAGCTCCCTACGAGCGGGAGAAAACTACAATGAGCAGTTCTTC.

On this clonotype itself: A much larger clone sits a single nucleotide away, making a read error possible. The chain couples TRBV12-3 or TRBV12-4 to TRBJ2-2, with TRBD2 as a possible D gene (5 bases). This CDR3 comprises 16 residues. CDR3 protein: CASSLSSNWNTGELLF. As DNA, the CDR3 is TGTGCCAGCAGTTTATCCAGCAATTGGAACACCGGGGAGCTGCTTTTT.

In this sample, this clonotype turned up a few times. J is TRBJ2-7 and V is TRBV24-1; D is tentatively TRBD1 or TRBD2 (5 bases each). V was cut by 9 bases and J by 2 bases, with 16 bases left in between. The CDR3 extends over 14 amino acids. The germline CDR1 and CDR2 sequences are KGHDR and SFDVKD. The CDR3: CATGSQGPTYEQYF. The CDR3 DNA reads TGTGCCACCGGATCCCAGGGACCCACCTACGAGCAGTACTTC.

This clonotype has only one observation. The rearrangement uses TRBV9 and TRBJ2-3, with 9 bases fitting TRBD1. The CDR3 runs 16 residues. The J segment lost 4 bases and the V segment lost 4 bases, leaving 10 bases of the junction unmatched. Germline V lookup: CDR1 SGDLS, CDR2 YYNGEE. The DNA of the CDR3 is TGTGCCAGCAGCCCCCACCAGGGACAGGGAGCAGATACGCAGTATTTT. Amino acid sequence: CASSPHQGQGADTQYF. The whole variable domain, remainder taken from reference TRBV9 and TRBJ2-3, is DSGVTQTPKHLITATGQRVTLRCSPRSGDLSVYWYQQSLDQGLQFLIQYYNGEERAKGNILERFSAQQFPDLHSELNLSSLELGDSALYFCASSPHQGQGADTQYFGPGTRLTVL.

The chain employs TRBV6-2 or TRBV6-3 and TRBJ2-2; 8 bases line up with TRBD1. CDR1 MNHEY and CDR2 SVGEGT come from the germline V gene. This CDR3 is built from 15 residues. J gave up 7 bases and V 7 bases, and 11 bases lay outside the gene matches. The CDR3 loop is CASTSRRGRDGELFF. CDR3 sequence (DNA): TGTGCCAGCACCTCGCGCAGGGGGCGTGACGGGGAGCTGTTTTTT.

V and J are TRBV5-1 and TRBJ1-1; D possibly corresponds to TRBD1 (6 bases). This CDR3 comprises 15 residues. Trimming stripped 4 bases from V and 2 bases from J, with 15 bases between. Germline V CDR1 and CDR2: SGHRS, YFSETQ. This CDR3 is CASSAAGTKNTEAFF. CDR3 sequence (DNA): TGCGCCAGCAGCGCGGCCGGGACAAAAAACACTGAAGCTTTCTTT.

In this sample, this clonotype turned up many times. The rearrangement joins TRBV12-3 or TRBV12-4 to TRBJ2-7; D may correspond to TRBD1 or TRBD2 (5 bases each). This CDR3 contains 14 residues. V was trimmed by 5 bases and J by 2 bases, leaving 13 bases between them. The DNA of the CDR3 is TGTGCCAGCAGTCCCGGGACCAGCGCCTACGAGCAGTACTTC. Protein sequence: CASSPGTSAYEQYF.

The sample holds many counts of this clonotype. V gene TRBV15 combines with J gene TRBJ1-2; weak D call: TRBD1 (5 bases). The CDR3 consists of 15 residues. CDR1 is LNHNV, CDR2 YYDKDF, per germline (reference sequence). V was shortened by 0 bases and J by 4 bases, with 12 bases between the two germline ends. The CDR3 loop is CATSRDPKGSYGYTF. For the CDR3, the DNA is TGTGCCACCAGCAGAGATCCAAAGGGGAGCTATGGCTACACCTTC.

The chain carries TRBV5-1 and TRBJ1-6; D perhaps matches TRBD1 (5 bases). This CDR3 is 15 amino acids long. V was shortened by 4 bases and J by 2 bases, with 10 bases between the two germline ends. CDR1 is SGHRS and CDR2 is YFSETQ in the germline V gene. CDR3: CASSGGDAYNSPLHF. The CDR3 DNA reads TGCGCCAGCAGCGGGGGAGACGCCTATAATTCACCCCTCCACTTT.